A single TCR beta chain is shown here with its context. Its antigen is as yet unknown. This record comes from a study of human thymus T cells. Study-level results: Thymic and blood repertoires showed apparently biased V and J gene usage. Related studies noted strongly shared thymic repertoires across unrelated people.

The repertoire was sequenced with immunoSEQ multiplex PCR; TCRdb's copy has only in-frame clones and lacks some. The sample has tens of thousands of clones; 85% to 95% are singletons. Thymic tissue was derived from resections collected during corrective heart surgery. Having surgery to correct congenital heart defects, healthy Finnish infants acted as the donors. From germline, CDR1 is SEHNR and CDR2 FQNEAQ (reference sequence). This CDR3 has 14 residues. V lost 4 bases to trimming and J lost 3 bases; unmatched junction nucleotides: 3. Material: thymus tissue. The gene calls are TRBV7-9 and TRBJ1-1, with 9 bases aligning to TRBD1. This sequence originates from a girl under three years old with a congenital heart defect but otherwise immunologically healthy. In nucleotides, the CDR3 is TGTGCCAGCAGCTGGGACAGGGCGGACACTGAAGCTTTCTTT. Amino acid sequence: CASSWDRADTEAFF.